This T cell receptor beta chain came from a study of vaccination effects on CD4 cells after COVID-19. Whole-study context: Following the second dose by a median of 72 days, the post-vaccine samples were obtained. The culture medium for some 2 million PBMC per well included roughly 10 IU/ml IL-2 and roughly 10 ug/ml peptides.

There are 15 residues in the CDR3. Trimming removed 0 bases at V and 2 bases at J, with 10 bases between. CDR1 is SGHDT, CDR2 YYEEEE, per germline. Clones were sequenced by immunoSEQ multiplex PCR, and TCRdb holds only the in-frame ones, with some missing. The table lists 70,000 or so clones, around 70% of them singletons, with 2% to 3% in the top ten. Study-wide points: Of the vaccine-induced clones from healthy vaccinees, merely 1 of 255 recognized common cold coronaviruses as well.

Scientists isolated CD4+ T cells after a roughly 9-day culture period ended. Two-dose BNT162b2 or mRNA-1273 vaccination was given to participants. To note about this clone: What it binds is not known.

This rearrangement joins TRBV5-6 to TRBJ2-3; D may be TRBD1 or TRBD2 (6 bases each). The sample in question was CD4+ T cells from PBMCs cultured without peptide, obtained after COVID-19 vaccination. The sequence derives from a human donor who received a COVID-19 vaccine. CDR3 protein: CASSLVGGHTDTQYF. In DNA, the CDR3 is TGTGCCAGCAGCTTGGTGGGGGGCCACACAGATACGCAGTATTTT.